This TCR beta chain was identified in a study of post-analysis software for immune sequencing data. Study as a whole: Progressive-relapsing, secondary progressive and relapsing-remitting multiple sclerosis were among the disease courses included.

Unique molecular identifiers were carried by the TCR beta cDNA libraries. Each sample of roughly 0.95 to 10 million input T cells yielded around 500,000 cDNA molecules, so each molecule approximated one T cell. TCRdb re-called the PCR reads with MiXCR, one entry per CDR3 protein. The top ten clones hold 10% to 15% of a sample with over 300,000 distinct CDR3 sequences, about a third of them seen once. Overall study findings and caveats: Compared with controls, patients showed significantly lower normalized Chao1 diversity. Co-batched samples clustered tightly together by F measure. In patients, about 5 TRBV segments were more frequent than in controls, with TRBV5-6, TRBV5-1 and TRBV20-1 among them.

CDR1 is LGHNA and CDR2 is YSLEER in the germline V gene. This CDR3 comprises 15 residues. On this clonotype: Its antigen is not identified.

Material: blood. This clonotype originated in a girl between 10 and 17 years old with multiple sclerosis. The chain links TRBV4-3 to TRBJ2-4; no firm D call. The J call may be mistaken, given a closer DNA end match to TRBJ2-7. CDR3 sequence reads: CASSQDQSINYEQYF. The CDR3 nucleotides are TGCGCCAGCAGCCAAGATCAAAGCATAAACTACGAGCAGTACTTC.